A selection of T cell receptor beta chains follows, all from one sample in a study of blood T cell repertoires in COVID-19. The protocol was immunoSEQ multiplex PCR, while the TCRdb copy is restricted to in-frame clones and leaves out a portion. The table includes 70,000 to 100,000 clones, roughly 91% detected once. Source material: peripheral blood. These receptor sequences come from a woman aged 80 or over with active COVID-19. Each CDR3 is given with its conserved first and last residue. The D gene is left open where the match is weak. Size tells how often a clone was seen (once, few, many) or the class of an expanded clone, and some rows leave it out.

clone_size,j_call,v_call,d_call,cdr3_nt,cdr3_aa
NA,TRBJ2-7,TRBV18,NA,TGTGCCAGCTCACCTTTTCCAACGCCTACTCCCTACGAGCAGTACTTC,CASSPFPTPTPYEQYF
NA,TRBJ2-1,TRBV18,NA,TGTGCCAGCTCAGCGGCCCGAAGCTCCTACAATGAGCAGTTCTTC,CASSAARSSYNEQFF
NA,TRBJ2-7,TRBV20-1,NA,TGCAGTGCTAGAACAGGGTCCGAGCAGTACTTC,CSARTGSEQYF
NA,TRBJ1-4,TRBV28,NA,TGTGCCAGCAATTTTAACAGGGCATCGGGTGAAAAACTGTTTTTT,CASNFNRASGEKLFF
NA,TRBJ2-3,TRBV4-3,NA,TGCGCCAGCAGCCAAGATTACGCGGGACCTAGCACAGATACGCAGTATTTT,CASSQDYAGPSTDTQYF
once,TRBJ2-5,TRBV7-8,NA,TGTGCCAGCAGCTTAGTAGGCTCCGGGGGAGAGACCCAGTACTTC,CASSLVGSGGETQYF
NA,TRBJ1-6,TRBV6-4,NA,TGTGCCAGCAGTGAACAGGGCTATAATTCACCCCTCCACTTT,CASSEQGYNSPLHF
NA,TRBJ2-1,TRBV20-1,TRBD2,TGCAGTGCTAGTGACGAGGGTAGCGGGATTTACAATGAGCAGTTCTTC,CSASDEGSGIYNEQFF
NA,TRBJ2-7,TRBV7-2,NA,TGTGCCAGCAGCTTAGAAGGGCTAGGGGTCTACGAGCAGTACTTC,CASSLEGLGVYEQYF
NA,TRBJ2-1,TRBV3-1/TRBV3-2,NA,TGTGCCAGCAGCCAAGACGCAGCCTACAATGAGCAGTTCTTC,CASSQDAAYNEQFF
NA,TRBJ2-5,TRBV3-1/TRBV3-2,TRBD1,TGTGCCAGCAGCCAATCTGGGCAGGGGGCCGAAACCCAGTACTTC,CASSQSGQGAETQYF
NA,TRBJ2-7,TRBV7-2,TRBD1,TGTGCCAGCAGCTTAGTGGGACAGGGAAGCGAGCAGTACTTC,CASSLVGQGSEQYF
NA,TRBJ2-3,TRBV4-2,NA,TGTGCCAGCGCCTCCCCACGGGATACGCAGTATTTT,CASASPRDTQYF
NA,TRBJ2-1,TRBV18,TRBD2,TGTGCCAGCTCACCACCGGGCAGCGGGGGGCACAATGAGCAGTTCTTC,CASSPPGSGGHNEQFF
NA,TRBJ2-1,TRBV27,TRBD2,TGTGCCAGCAGTTCGCGCAGCGGGAGAACCAATGAGCAGTTCTTC,CASSSRSGRTNEQFF
NA,TRBJ2-2,TRBV21-1,NA,TGTGCCAGCAGCAAAACCCGCTGGAGGGGACCCGGGGAGCTGTTTTTT,CASSKTRWRGPGELFF
NA,TRBJ1-2,TRBV3-1/TRBV3-2,NA,TGTGCCAGCAGCCAAGGAGGCCGCTACACCTTC,CASSQGGRYTF
once,TRBJ1-1,TRBV18,NA,TGTGCCAGCTCACCAGCGGAGTACACTGAAGCTTTCTTT,CASSPAEYTEAFF
NA,TRBJ2-7,TRBV4-2,TRBD2,TGTGCCAGCAGCCAAGATTGGGACACTAGCGGGAGGCCACCCTACGAGCAGTACTTC,CASSQDWDTSGRPPYEQYF
NA,TRBJ2-3,TRBV11-3,NA,TGTGCCAGCAGCTTGGGGCAGGTGACAGATACGCAGTATTTT,CASSLGQVTDTQYF
NA,TRBJ2-5,TRBV11-2,NA,TGTGCCAGCAGCTTGGTGTCAGGGGAAGAGACCCAGTACTTC,CASSLVSGEETQYF
NA,TRBJ2-7,TRBV27,NA,TGTGCCAGCAGTTTAGGTACCAGGCAAGCCTACGAGCAGTACTTC,CASSLGTRQAYEQYF
NA,TRBJ1-4,TRBV19,TRBD1,TGTGCCAGTAGCTCGGGACAGCTTAATGAAAAACTGTTTTTT,CASSSGQLNEKLFF
once,TRBJ2-5,TRBV11-2,NA,TGTGCCAGCAGCCCCCCGGGTGTGACCCAGTACTTC,CASSPPGVTQYF
NA,TRBJ2-7,TRBV6-2/TRBV6-3,TRBD1,TGTGCCAGCAGTTACGCCAGGACAGGACCGACCTACGAGCAGTACTTC,CASSYARTGPTYEQYF
NA,TRBJ2-3,TRBV7-2,NA,TGTGCCAGCAGCTTATCGGGAGTAGATACAGATACGCAGTATTTT,CASSLSGVDTDTQYF
NA,TRBJ2-1,TRBV12-3/TRBV12-4,TRBD1,TGTGCCAGTACCCGGACAGGGGGAGGTGAGCAGTTCTTC,CASTRTGGGEQFF
NA,TRBJ1-5,TRBV2,TRBD1,TGTGCCAGCAGAGGACAGGGGCTAGGCAATCAGCCCCAGCATTTT,CASRGQGLGNQPQHF
NA,TRBJ2-3,TRBV6-6,TRBD2,TGTGCCAGCAGTTTTGGACTAGCGACTAGCACAGATACGCAGTATTTT,CASSFGLATSTDTQYF
NA,TRBJ1-4,TRBV7-9,TRBD1,TGTGCCAGCAGCTTTATGGGACAGGGGAATGAAAAACTGTTTTTT,CASSFMGQGNEKLFF
once,TRBJ1-1,TRBV7-9,TRBD1,TGTGCCAGCAGCGCCGACAGGGTAATAGGGAACACTGAAGCTTTCTTT,CASSADRVIGNTEAFF
NA,TRBJ1-1,TRBV27,TRBD1,TGTGCCAGCAGTACAGGGACAGGGTGGTACACTGAAGCTTTCTTT,CASSTGTGWYTEAFF
NA,TRBJ2-7,TRBV28,TRBD2,TGTGCCAGCAGTTTTGAGTGGCGGGAGAAGAGAAACGAGCAGTACTTC,CASSFEWREKRNEQYF
NA,TRBJ2-1,TRBV7-9,NA,TGTGCCAGCAGCTCAAGGGACTCTCGCTCCTACAATGAGCAGTTCTTC,CASSSRDSRSYNEQFF
NA,TRBJ2-5,TRBV6-5,TRBD2,TGTGCCAGCAGTTCTCGACTAGCGGGAGAGGGAGAGACCCAGTACTTC,CASSSRLAGEGETQYF
NA,TRBJ2-1,TRBV9,TRBD2,TGTGCCAGCAGCGTTCGGACTAGCGCCTACAATGAGCAGTTCTTC,CASSVRTSAYNEQFF
NA,TRBJ2-3,TRBV6-2/TRBV6-3,TRBD2,TGTGCCAGCAGTTACCACCGCGGACTAGCGGGGAGCACAGATACGCAGTATTTT,CASSYHRGLAGSTDTQYF
NA,TRBJ2-5,TRBV10-3,TRBD1,TGTGCCATCAGAGGACAGGGTGGCGAGACCCAGTACTTC,CAIRGQGGETQYF
NA,TRBJ2-3,TRBV24-1,NA,TGTGCCACCAGTGATCCCGCAGTATTTAGCACAGATACGCAGTATTTT,CATSDPAVFSTDTQYF
once,TRBJ1-6,TRBV12-5,NA,TGTGCTAGTGCCTTGAATGGCTCACCCCTCCACTTT,CASALNGSPLHF
NA,TRBJ1-1,TRBV12-2,NA,TGTGCAAGTCGCTTACGAGGGTTGAACACTGAAGCTTTCTTT,CASRLRGLNTEAFF
NA,TRBJ1-2,TRBV5-4,NA,TGTGCCAGCAGCTTGGCCGCAGGGAACAACTATGGCTACACCTTC,CASSLAAGNNYGYTF
NA,TRBJ2-5,TRBV6-2/TRBV6-3,TRBD2,TGTGCCAGCAGTTACCGCGGGACTAGAGTGACCCAGTACTTC,CASSYRGTRVTQYF
NA,TRBJ2-1,TRBV4-3,TRBD2,TGCGCCAGCAGCCAAGCTAGCGGGAGGCTCGATGAGCAGTTCTTC,CASSQASGRLDEQFF
NA,TRBJ2-5,TRBV7-2,NA,TGTGCCAGCAGGGCCCCCGGGAGCCCTCTCCAAGAGACCCAGTACTTC,CASRAPGSPLQETQYF
NA,TRBJ1-1,TRBV7-9,NA,TGTGCCAGCAGCTTGGTTCGGGGGGACACTGAAGCTTTCTTT,CASSLVRGDTEAFF
NA,TRBJ1-5,TRBV30,NA,TGTGCCTACCGTTGGACTGCGACGGGGCCCCAGCATTTT,CAYRWTATGPQHF
NA,TRBJ2-5,TRBV7-2,TRBD2,TGTGCCAGCAGTGCCAGAGGTGGAGCGGGAGGTGTGGGGACCCAGTACTTC,CASSARGGAGGVGTQYF
NA,TRBJ2-1,TRBV7-2,TRBD2,TGTGCCAGCAGCCCCCGACTAGCGAACAATGAGCAGTTCTTC,CASSPRLANNEQFF
NA,TRBJ2-7,TRBV6-2/TRBV6-3,TRBD2,TGTGCCAGCAGTCGTCCCGGACTAGCGGAGCCCTACGAGCAGTACTTC,CASSRPGLAEPYEQYF
NA,TRBJ2-5,TRBV9,TRBD1,TGTGCCAGCAGCGTAGGCACAGGGGGCGCCGGAGAGACCCAGTACTTC,CASSVGTGGAGETQYF
NA,TRBJ2-7,TRBV4-2,TRBD2,TGTGCCAGCAGCCCTAGCGGCTACGAGCAGTACTTC,CASSPSGYEQYF
NA,TRBJ2-7,TRBV7-2,TRBD1,TGTGCCAGCAGCCTCAGAGGGACAGGGGGACCCTACGAGCAGTACTTC,CASSLRGTGGPYEQYF
NA,TRBJ2-5,TRBV12-3/TRBV12-4,TRBD1,TGTGCCAGCACCCGGGGACAGAGAGAGACCCAGTACTTC,CASTRGQRETQYF
NA,TRBJ1-5,TRBV6-4,NA,TGTGCCAGCAGTGCAGGAATCAATCAGCCCCAGCATTTT,CASSAGINQPQHF